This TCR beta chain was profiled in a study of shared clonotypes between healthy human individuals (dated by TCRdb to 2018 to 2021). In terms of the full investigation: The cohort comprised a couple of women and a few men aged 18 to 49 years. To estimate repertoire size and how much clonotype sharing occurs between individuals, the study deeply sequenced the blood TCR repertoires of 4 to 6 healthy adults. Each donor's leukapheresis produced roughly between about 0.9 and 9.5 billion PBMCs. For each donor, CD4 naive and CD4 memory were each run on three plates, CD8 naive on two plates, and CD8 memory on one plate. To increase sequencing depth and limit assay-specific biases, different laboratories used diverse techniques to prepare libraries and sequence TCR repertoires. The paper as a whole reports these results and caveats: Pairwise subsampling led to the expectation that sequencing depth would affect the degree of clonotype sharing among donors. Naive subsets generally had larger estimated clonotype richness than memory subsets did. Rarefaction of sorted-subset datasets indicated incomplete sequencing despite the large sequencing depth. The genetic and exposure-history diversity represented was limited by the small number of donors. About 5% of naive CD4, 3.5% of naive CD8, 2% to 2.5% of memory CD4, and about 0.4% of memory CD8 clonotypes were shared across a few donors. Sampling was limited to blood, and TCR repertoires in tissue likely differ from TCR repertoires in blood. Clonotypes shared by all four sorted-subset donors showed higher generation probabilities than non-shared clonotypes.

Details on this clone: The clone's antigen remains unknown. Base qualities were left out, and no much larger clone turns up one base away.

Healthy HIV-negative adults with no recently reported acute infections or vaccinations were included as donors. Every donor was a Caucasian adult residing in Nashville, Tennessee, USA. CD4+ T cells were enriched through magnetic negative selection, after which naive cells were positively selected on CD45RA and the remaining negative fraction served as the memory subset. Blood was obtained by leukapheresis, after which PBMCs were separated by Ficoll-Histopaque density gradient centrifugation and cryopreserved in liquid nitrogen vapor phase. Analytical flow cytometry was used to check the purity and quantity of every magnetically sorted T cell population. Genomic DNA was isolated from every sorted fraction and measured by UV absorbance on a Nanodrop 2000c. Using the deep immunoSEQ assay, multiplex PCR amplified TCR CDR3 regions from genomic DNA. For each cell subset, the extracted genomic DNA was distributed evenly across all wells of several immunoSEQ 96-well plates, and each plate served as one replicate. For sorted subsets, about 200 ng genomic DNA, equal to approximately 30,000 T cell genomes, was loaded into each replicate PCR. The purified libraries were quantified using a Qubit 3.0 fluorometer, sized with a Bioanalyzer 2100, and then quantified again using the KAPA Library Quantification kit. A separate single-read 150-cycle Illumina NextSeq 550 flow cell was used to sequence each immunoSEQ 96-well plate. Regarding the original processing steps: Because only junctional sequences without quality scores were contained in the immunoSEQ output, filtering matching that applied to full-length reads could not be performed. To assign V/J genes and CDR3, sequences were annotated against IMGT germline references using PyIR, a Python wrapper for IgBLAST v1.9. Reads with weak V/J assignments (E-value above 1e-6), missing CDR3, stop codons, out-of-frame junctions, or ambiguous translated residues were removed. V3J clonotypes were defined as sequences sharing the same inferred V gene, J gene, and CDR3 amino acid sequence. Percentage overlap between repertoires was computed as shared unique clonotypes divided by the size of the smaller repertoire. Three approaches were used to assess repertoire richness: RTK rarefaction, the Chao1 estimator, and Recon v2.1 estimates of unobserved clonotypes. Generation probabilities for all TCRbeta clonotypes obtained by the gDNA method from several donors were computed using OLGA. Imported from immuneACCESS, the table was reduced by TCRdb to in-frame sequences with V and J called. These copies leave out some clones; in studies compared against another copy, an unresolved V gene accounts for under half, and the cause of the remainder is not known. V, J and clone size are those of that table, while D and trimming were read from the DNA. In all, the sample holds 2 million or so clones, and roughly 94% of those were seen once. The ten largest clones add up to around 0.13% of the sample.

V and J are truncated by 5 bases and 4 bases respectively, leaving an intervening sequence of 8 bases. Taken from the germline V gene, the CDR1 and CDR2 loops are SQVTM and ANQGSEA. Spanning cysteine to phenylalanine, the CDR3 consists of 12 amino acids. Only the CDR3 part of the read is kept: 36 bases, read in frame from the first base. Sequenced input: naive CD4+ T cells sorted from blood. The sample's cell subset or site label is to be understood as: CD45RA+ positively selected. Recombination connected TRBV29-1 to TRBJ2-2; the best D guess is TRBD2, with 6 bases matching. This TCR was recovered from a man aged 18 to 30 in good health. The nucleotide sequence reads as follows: TGCAGCGTTCGGAGGGTCACCGGGGAGCTGTTTTTT. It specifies CSVRRVTGELFF.